These 9 T cell receptor beta chains share one sample of origin, sequenced in a study of CD8+CD57+ T cells in acquired aplastic anemia. Sequencing involved patients with CD8+CD57+ cell expansion previously shown by flow cytometry. Both TCR beta VDJ combination and CDR3 sequence profiling were carried out. Genomic DNA was the template for this profiling. TCRdb analysed the reads with MiXCR anew, one entry per CDR3 protein. The table includes about 160,000 distinct CDR3 sequences, 60% to 80% detected once. The specimen sequenced was sorted CD4+, CD8+, or CD8+CD57+ T cells (not recorded which) from PBMCs. The receptors here all came from a human donor with aplastic anemia.

The chain joins TRBV10-2 to TRBJ2-1, with D maybe TRBD2 (6 bases). CDR1 WSHSY and CDR2 SAAADI come from the germline V gene. The CDR3 has 13 amino acids. Between the trimmed V and J ends, which lost 0 bases and 9 bases, there was a span of 9 bases. The CDR3 bases are TGCGCCAGCAGTGAGTCGGTGGGAGGTGAGCAGTTCTTC. It yields the protein CASSESVGGEQFF.

CDR3 coding DNA: TGCAGTGCTTCCGGGTTCGCCTACAATGAGCAGTTCTTC. This codes for CSASGFAYNEQFF. The rearrangement joins TRBV20-1 to TRBJ2-1, with D hard to call. Between the trimmed V and J ends, which lost 5 bases and 2 bases, there was a span of 10 bases. There are 13 residues in the CDR3. Germline CDR1 and CDR2: DFQATT and SNEGSKA (reference sequence).

The gene calls are TRBV2 and TRBJ1-6, with TRBD1 matching over 9 bases. With 4 bases clipped from V and 7 bases from J, the junction kept 8 bases outside the gene matches. The CDR3 is 16 residues long. Germline CDR1 SNHLY, CDR2 FYNNEI. CDR3 amino acids: CASSAGTGYGNSPLHF. In nucleotides, the CDR3 is TGTGCCAGCAGTGCCGGGACAGGGTACGGGAATTCACCCCTCCACTTT.

This chain connects TRBV7-8 to TRBJ1-2; D may be TRBD1 (5 bases). V was trimmed by 5 bases and J by 3 bases, leaving 13 bases between them. The CDR3 totals 14 residues. Germline CDR1 reads SGHVS; CDR2 reads FQNEAQ. CDR3 nucleotides: TGTGCCAGCAGCACGGCTGGGGGGGACTATGGCTACACCTTC. It encodes CASSTAGGDYGYTF.

This clonotype was recorded many times. The rearrangement links TRBV6-4 to TRBJ2-2, with TRBD1 matching 8 bases. CDR3 length: 16 residues. Germline V lookup: CDR1 MRHNA, CDR2 SNTAGT. J lost 1 base, V lost 0 bases, and 1 base had no gene match. CDR3 sequence reads: CASSDSGTGNTGELFF. In DNA, the CDR3 is TGTGCCAGCAGTGACTCCGGGACAGGGAACACCGGGGAGCTGTTTTTT.

The chain is built from TRBV2 and TRBJ1-1; D is unclear. The CDR3 has 12 residues. V lost 8 bases, J lost 3 bases, and 10 bases lay in between. The germline V gene has CDR1 SNHLY and CDR2 FYNNEI. In DNA, the CDR3 is TGTGCCAGCGGACGAGAGGACACTGAAGCTTTCTTT. As protein: CASGREDTEAFF.

This chain uses TRBV5-1 with TRBJ2-3, with D perhaps TRBD1 (6 bases). Between the trimmed V and J ends, which lost 4 bases and 4 bases, there was a span of 19 bases. This CDR3 spans 16 amino acids. Germline-derived CDR1 and CDR2 are SGHRS and YFSETQ. CDR3 region: CASSEQGHEVSDTQYF. The CDR3, as DNA: TGCGCCAGCAGCGAACAGGGCCACGAGGTATCAGATACGCAGTATTTT.

For this clonotype: The junction and the germline gene differ at one end; a read error may be behind it. CDR3 DNA sequence: TGTGTCAGCAGCCCCCCGACGGACCTACAAGAGACCCAGTACTTC. It yields the protein CVSSPPTDLQETQYF. J is TRBJ2-5 and V is TRBV7-9; D remains ambiguous. Germline-derived CDR1 and CDR2 are SEHNR and FQNEAQ (reference sequence). The CDR3 is 15 amino acids.

The rearrangement links TRBV7-2 to TRBJ1-1; no reliable D call. CDR3 length equals 15 residues. From germline, CDR1 is SGHTA and CDR2 FQGNSA. The V end lost 2 bases, the J end lost 2 bases, and 12 bases lay between the germline ends. CDR3 protein: CASSLLVRANTEAFF. As DNA, the CDR3 is TGTGCCAGCAGCTTATTGGTCAGAGCAAACACTGAAGCTTTCTTT.